This T cell receptor beta chain was profiled in a study of blood T cell repertoires in COVID-19. Whole-study context: Italy, Spain and the United States were the sources of the convalescent and acute COVID-19 samples.

Germline V gives CDR1 LGHDT, CDR2 YNNKEL (reference sequence). Trimming took off 0 bases at V and 6 bases at J, with 12 bases between the two ends. This CDR3 spans 14 amino acids. Some clones are missing from TCRdb's copy, which holds only in-frame ones; the method was immunoSEQ multiplex PCR. Here the sample spans about 250,000 clones, 85% to 95% being singletons. The sequenced sample consisted of PBMCs or T cells enriched from blood (not recorded which). The chain carries TRBV3-1 (or the pseudogene TRBV3-2) and TRBJ2-7, with D possibly matching TRBD2 (5 bases). The sequence came from a woman under 30 who had recovered from COVID-19. The CDR3 sequence is CASSQDFGGGEQYF. CDR3 sequence (DNA): TGTGCCAGCAGCCAAGATTTTGGAGGCGGCGAGCAGTACTTC.